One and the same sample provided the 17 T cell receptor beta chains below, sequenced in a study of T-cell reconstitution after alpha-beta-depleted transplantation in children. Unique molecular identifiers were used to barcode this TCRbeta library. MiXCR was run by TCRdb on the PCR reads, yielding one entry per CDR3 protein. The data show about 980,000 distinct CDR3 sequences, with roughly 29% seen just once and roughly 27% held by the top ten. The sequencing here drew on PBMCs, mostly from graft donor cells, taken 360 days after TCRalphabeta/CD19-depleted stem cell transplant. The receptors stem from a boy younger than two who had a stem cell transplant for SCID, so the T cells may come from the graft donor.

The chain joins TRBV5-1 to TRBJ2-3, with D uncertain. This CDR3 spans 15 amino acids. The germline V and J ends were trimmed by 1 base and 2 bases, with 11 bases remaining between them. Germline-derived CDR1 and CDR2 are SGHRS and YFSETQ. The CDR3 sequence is CASSLPAGNTDTQYF. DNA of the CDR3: TGCGCCAGCAGCTTGCCCGCAGGCAACACAGATACGCAGTATTTT.

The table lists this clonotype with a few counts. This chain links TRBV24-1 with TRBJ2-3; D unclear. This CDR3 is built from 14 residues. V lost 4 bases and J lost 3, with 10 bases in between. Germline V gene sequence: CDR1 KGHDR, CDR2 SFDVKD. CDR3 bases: TGTGCCACCAGTGAGTGGGGTGGTACAGATACGCAGTATTTT. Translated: CATSEWGGTDTQYF.

DNA of the CDR3: TGTGCCAGCAGCCAAGATCTCCGGACAGGGGTGGCCGAGCAGTACTTC. The encoded protein is CASSQDLRTGVAEQYF. V and J are TRBV3-1 and TRBJ2-7, with 9 bases that match TRBD1. Trimming cost V 0 bases and J 6 bases; bases outside gene matches: 9. This CDR3 is 16 amino acids long. The germline CDR1 and CDR2 sequences are LGHDT and YNNKEL (reference sequence).

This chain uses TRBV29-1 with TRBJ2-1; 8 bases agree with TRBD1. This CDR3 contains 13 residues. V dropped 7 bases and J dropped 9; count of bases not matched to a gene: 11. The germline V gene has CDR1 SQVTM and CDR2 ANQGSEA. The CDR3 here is CSDQDRDEGEQFF. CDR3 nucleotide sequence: TGCAGCGACCAGGACAGGGACGAAGGTGAGCAGTTCTTC.

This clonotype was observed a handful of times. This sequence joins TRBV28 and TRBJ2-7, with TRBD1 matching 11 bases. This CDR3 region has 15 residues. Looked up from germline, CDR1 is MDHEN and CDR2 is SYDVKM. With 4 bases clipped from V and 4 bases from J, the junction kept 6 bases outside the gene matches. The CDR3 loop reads CASSSRTGGGYEQYF. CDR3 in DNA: TGTGCCAGCAGTTCCCGGACAGGGGGCGGGTACGAGCAGTACTTC. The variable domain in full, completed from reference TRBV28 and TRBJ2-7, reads DVKVTQSSRYLVKRTGEKVFLECVQDMDHENMFWYRQDPGLGLRLIYFSYDVKMKEKGDIPEGYSVSREKKERFSLILESASTNQTSMYLCASSSRTGGGYEQYFGPGTRLTVT.

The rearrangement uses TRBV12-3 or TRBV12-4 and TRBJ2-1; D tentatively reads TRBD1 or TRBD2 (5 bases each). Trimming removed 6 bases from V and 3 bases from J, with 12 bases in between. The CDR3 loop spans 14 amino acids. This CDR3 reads CASRPGTFYNEQFF. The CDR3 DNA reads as TGTGCCAGCAGACCCGGGACCTTCTACAATGAGCAGTTCTTC.

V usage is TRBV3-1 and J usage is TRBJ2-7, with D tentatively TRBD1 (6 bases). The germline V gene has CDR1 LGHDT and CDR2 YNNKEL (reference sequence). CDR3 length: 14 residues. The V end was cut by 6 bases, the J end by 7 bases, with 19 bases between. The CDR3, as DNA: TGTGCCAGCAGTCGGGGACACCACGGACGGGAGCAGTACTTC. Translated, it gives CASSRGHHGREQYF.

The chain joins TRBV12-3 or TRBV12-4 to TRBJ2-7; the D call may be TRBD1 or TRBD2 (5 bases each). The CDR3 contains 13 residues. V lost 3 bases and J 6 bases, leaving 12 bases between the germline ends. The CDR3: CASSLKGTGEQYF. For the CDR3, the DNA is TGTGCCAGCAGTTTGAAAGGGACGGGCGAGCAGTACTTC.

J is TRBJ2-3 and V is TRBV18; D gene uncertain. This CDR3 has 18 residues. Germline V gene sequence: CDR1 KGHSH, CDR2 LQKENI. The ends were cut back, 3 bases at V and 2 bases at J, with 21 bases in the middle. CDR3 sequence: CASSPVLVGNLHTDTQYF. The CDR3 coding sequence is TGTGCCAGCTCACCGGTGTTAGTAGGAAACCTCCACACAGATACGCAGTATTTT.

CDR3 amino acids: CSVEVGAGYEQYF. CDR3 nucleotide sequence: TGCAGCGTTGAAGTGGGCGCTGGCTACGAGCAGTACTTC. The gene calls are TRBV29-1 and TRBJ2-7; D is undetermined. The germline gives CDR1 SQVTM, CDR2 ANQGSEA. V lost 1 base to trimming and J lost 3 bases, with 10 bases between them. CDR3 size: 13 residues.

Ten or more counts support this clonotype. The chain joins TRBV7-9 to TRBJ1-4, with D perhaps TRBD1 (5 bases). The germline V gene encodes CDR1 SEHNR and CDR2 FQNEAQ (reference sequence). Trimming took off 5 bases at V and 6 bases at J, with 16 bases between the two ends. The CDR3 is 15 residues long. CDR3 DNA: TGTGCCAGCAGCCAAGGCATGGTGGGGGATGAAAAACTGTTTTTT. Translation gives CASSQGMVGDEKLFF.

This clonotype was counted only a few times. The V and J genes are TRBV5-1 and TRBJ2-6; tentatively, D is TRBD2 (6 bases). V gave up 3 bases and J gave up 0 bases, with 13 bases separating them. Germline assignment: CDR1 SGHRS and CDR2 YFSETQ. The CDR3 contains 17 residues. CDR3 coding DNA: TGCGCCAGCAGCTATGGAGGGGCCCTCTCTGGGGCCAACGTCCTGACTTTC. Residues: CASSYGGALSGANVLTF.

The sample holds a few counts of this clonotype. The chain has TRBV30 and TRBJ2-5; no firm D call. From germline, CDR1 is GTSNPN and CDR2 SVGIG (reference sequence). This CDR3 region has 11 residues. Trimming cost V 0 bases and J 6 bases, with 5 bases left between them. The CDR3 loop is CAWSVQKTQYF. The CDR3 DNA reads TGTGCCTGGAGTGTACAGAAGACCCAGTACTTC.

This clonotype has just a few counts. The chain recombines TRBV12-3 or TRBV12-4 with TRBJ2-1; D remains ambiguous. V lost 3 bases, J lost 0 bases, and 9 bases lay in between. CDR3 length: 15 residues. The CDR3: CASSFLVSSYNEQFF. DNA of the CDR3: TGTGCCAGCAGTTTCTTGGTAAGCTCCTACAATGAGCAGTTCTTC.

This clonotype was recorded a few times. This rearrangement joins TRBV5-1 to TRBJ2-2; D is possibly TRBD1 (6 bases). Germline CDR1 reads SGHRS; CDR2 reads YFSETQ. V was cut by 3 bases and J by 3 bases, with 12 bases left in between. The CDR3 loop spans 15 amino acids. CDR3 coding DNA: TGCGCCAGCAGCTGGCAGGGGTCTGACACCGGGGAGCTGTTTTTT. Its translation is CASSWQGSDTGELFF.

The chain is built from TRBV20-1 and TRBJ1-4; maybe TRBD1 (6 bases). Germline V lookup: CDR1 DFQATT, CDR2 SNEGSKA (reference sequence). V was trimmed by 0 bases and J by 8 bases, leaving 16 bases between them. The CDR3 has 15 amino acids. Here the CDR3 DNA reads TGCAGTGCTAGAGATTACAGGGAGGGTGGCGAAAAACTGTTTTTT. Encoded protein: CSARDYREGGEKLFF.

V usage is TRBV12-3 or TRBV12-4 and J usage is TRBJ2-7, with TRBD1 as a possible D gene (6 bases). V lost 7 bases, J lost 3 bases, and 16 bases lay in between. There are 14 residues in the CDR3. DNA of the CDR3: TGTGCCAGCAAAGCTGACAGGACCGGCTACGAGCAGTACTTC. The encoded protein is CASKADRTGYEQYF.